This TCR beta chain was sequenced in a study of shared clonotypes between healthy human individuals. In regard to this clone: Antigen specificity is unknown.

Repertoires were generated with immunoSEQ multiplex PCR, while TCRdb's copy carries only in-frame clones and drops some. Here the sample spans around 480,000 clones, over 60% being singletons. Whole-study results and caveats: Collection of samples was limited to blood; tissue repertoires likely differ. Represented diversity, genetic and exposure-history alike, was limited by few donors.

The length of the CDR3 is 17 residues. Trimming removed 6 bases at V and 2 bases at J, with 22 bases between. Germline-derived CDR1 and CDR2 are MDHEN and SYDVKM. This chain uses TRBV28 with TRBJ1-2; D is unresolved. This TCR was recovered from a woman between 35 and 50 years old in good health. Some clones in this sample may be carry-over from other donors' samples. Sequencing was done on a sample of PBMCs. The CDR3 nucleotides are TGTGCCAGCAGCCACCTGAGCCAGCTAAAAAAGAACTATGGCTACACCTTC. It yields the protein CASSHLSQLKKNYGYTF.